The 24 T cell receptor beta chains listed next were all sequenced from one sample in a study of T cell responses to AZD1222 COVID-19 vaccine. This table comes from immunoSEQ multiplex PCR, and its TCRdb copy is limited to in-frame clones, with some not included. The sample shows some 160,000 clones, more than 90% of them seen only once. This specimen consisted of peripheral blood, obtained on day 0 of AZD1222 vaccination. These receptors originate from an adult in good health.

The V gene is TRBV27, the J gene TRBJ2-1; D is undetermined. CDR3 size: 15 residues. The germline V and J ends were trimmed by 5 bases and 4 bases, with 15 bases remaining between them. Germline V lookup: CDR1 MNHEY, CDR2 SMNVEV (reference sequence). The CDR3 spells CASSARSSDYNEQFF. The CDR3 coding sequence is TGTGCCAGCAGTGCCCGCTCTTCCGATTACAATGAGCAGTTCTTC.

J is TRBJ2-3 and V is TRBV9, with 7 bases identical to TRBD1. Germline V lookup: CDR1 SGDLS, CDR2 YYNGEE. With 3 bases clipped from V and 3 bases from J, the junction kept 1 base outside the gene matches. The CDR3 is 13 residues long. The CDR3 reads CASSDRGTDTQYF. The CDR3 DNA sequence: TGTGCCAGCAGCGACAGGGGAACAGATACGCAGTATTTT.

The J gene is TRBJ2-7, the V gene TRBV5-1, with 12 nucleotides matching TRBD2. Germline CDR1 reads SGHRS; CDR2 reads YFSETQ. J was trimmed by 4 bases and V by 2 bases; bases with no gene match: 1. This CDR3 region has 14 residues. The CDR3 loop is CASSFTSGRYEQYF. The DNA for the CDR3 is TGCGCCAGCAGCTTTACTAGCGGGAGGTACGAGCAGTACTTC.

This clone was counted once. V is TRBV12-1 and J is TRBJ2-4; the tabulated D call, TRBD1, remains unverified against the DNA. TRBV12-1 is deemed a pseudogene. This CDR3 contains 19 residues. The CDR3 nucleotides are TGTGCCAGCAGCTTCGGACAGAGTATGAAAAAGTTATCGAAAAACATTCAGTACTTC. Residues: CASSFGQSMKKLSKNIQYF.

The chain is built from TRBV2 and TRBJ2-5; 10 nucleotides line up with TRBD2. CDR1 and CDR2 (germline): SNHLY, FYNNEI. CDR3 length: 15 residues. After removal of 7 bases from V and 2 bases from J, the junction contained 7 bases not matched to a gene. DNA for the CDR3: TGTGCCAGCATTAAATCGGGACTAGCGCAAGAGACCCAGTACTTC. This sequence encodes CASIKSGLAQETQYF.

The rearrangement joins TRBV7-9 to TRBJ1-2; D is undetermined. CDR3 length equals 14 residues. CDR1 and CDR2 from the germline V gene are SEHNR and FQNEAQ (reference sequence). Trimming removed 1 base from V and 0 bases from J, with 6 bases in between. The CDR3 DNA is TGTGCCAGCAGCTTAGTGCTACCTAACTATGGCTACACCTTC. Encoded protein: CASSLVLPNYGYTF. The full variable domain, rest sourced from reference TRBV7-9 and TRBJ1-2, is DTGVSQNPRHKITKRGQNVTFRCDPISEHNRLYWYRQTLGQGPEFLTYFQNEAQLEKSRLLSDRFSAERPKGSFSTLEIQRTEQGDSAMYLCASSLVLPNYGYTFGSGTRLTVV.

The V gene is TRBV5-1, the J gene TRBJ2-5; 8 positions agree with TRBD2. The germline V gene encodes CDR1 SGHRS and CDR2 YFSETQ. There are 15 residues in the CDR3. The trim removed 4 bases at V and 5 bases at J, leaving 10 bases unmatched. Here the CDR3 DNA reads TGCGCCAGCAGCCCCCAGAGCGGGGGTGGTGAGACCCAGTACTTC. This codes for CASSPQSGGGETQYF.

This chain links TRBV27 with TRBJ2-2; unclear D gene. Germline lookup yields CDR1 MNHEY and CDR2 SMNVEV (reference sequence). V was cut by 3 bases and J by 0 bases, with 2 bases left in between. This CDR3 contains 13 residues. The CDR3 loop reads CASSFPNTGELFF. For the CDR3, the DNA is TGTGCCAGCAGTTTTCCGAACACCGGGGAGCTGTTTTTT.

The chain links TRBV24-1 to TRBJ1-5; 9 nucleotides match TRBD1. Germline trimming cut 7 bases from V and 9 bases from J; bases unmatched to any gene: 9. The CDR3 is 14 amino acids. Germline V gene data show CDR1 as KGHDR and CDR2 as SFDVKD. The CDR3 loop reads CATRGQGSLTPQHF. The CDR3 coding sequence is TGTGCCACCAGGGGACAGGGCAGCCTTACGCCCCAGCATTTT.

The chain combines TRBV7-9 with TRBJ2-1, with 8 bases aligning to TRBD2. CDR3 size: 16 residues. J was trimmed by 5 bases and V by 3 bases; bases with no gene match: 9. Per the germline V gene, CDR1 is SEHNR and CDR2 is FQNEAQ (reference sequence). CDR3 nucleotide sequence: TGTGCCAGCAGCTTGAGAAATAGCGGGAACAACAATGAGCAGTTCTTC. Translation: CASSLRNSGNNNEQFF.

This clone appeared a single time. The chain joins TRBV6-5 to TRBJ2-1; D tentatively reads TRBD1 or TRBD2 (5 bases each). The CDR3 runs to 15 residues. V was trimmed by 0 bases and J by 3 bases, leaving 9 bases between them. In germline, CDR1 is MNHEY, CDR2 SVGAGI. The CDR3 nucleotides read TGTGCCAGCAGTTACTCGGGGACGCACTACAATGAGCAGTTCTTC. Protein sequence: CASSYSGTHYNEQFF.

The chain employs TRBV5-1 and TRBJ2-2, with D perhaps TRBD1 (6 bases). Germline CDR1 and CDR2: SGHRS and YFSETQ. The CDR3 runs to 17 residues. The V end was cut by 1 base, the J end by 1 base, with 14 bases between. Written as DNA, the CDR3 is TGCGCCAGCAGCTTGATCCCAACAGGGATGAACACCGGGGAGCTGTTTTTT. Its translation is CASSLIPTGMNTGELFF.

The V and J genes are TRBV7-2 and TRBJ1-2; TRBD1 matches at 9 bases. This CDR3 contains 16 residues. CDR1 is SGHTA, CDR2 FQGNSA, per germline. Trimming removed 0 bases from V and 6 bases from J; junction bases left unmatched: 8. Here the CDR3 DNA reads TGTGCCAGCAGCTTAGCGAGAACAGGGGGCGATGATGGCTACACCTTC. The encoded protein is CASSLARTGGDDGYTF.

The genes are TRBV7-9 and TRBJ2-7; 13 nucleotides align to TRBD2. V trimming: 5 bases; J trimming: 5 bases; junction bases outside the gene matches: 6. Germline loops: CDR1 SEHNR, CDR2 FQNEAQ (reference sequence). This CDR3 is 15 amino acids long. Here the CDR3 DNA reads TGTGCCAGCAGCCCCCGGACTAGCGGGAGCCACGAGCAGTACTTC. This codes for CASSPRTSGSHEQYF. Supplemented by reference TRBV7-9 and TRBJ2-7, the full variable domain reads DTGVSQNPRHKITKRGQNVTFRCDPISEHNRLYWYRQTLGQGPEFLTYFQNEAQLEKSRLLSDRFSAERPKGSFSTLEIQRTEQGDSAMYLCASSPRTSGSHEQYFGPGTRLTVT.

The chain recombines TRBV7-9 with TRBJ1-4; D is possibly TRBD1 (6 bases). Per germline, CDR1 SEHNR and CDR2 FQNEAQ (reference sequence). The CDR3 spans 16 residues. Trimming took 5 bases from V and 7 from J, leaving 20 bases between them. The CDR3 nucleotides are TGTGCCAGCAGCCCCGCAGCGGGACATTCGAGTGAAAAACTGTTTTTT. It translates to CASSPAAGHSSEKLFF. Using reference TRBV7-9 and TRBJ1-4 for the parts outside the CDR3, the full variable domain is DTGVSQNPRHKITKRGQNVTFRCDPISEHNRLYWYRQTLGQGPEFLTYFQNEAQLEKSRLLSDRFSAERPKGSFSTLEIQRTEQGDSAMYLCASSPAAGHSSEKLFFGSGTQLSVL.

This clone was observed once. The rearrangement links TRBV4-3 to TRBJ2-3; 12 nucleotides align to TRBD2. Per the germline V gene, CDR1 is LGHNA and CDR2 is YSLEER. The CDR3 is 17 amino acids. The trim removed 4 bases at V and 0 bases at J, leaving 5 bases unmatched. DNA of the CDR3: TGCGCCAGCAGCCCCGGACTAGCGGGGCTCAGCACAGATACGCAGTATTTT. Residues: CASSPGLAGLSTDTQYF.

The chain carries TRBV5-4 and TRBJ2-5; 8 nucleotides line up with TRBD2. The V gene end was trimmed by 3 bases and the J gene end by 1 base; junction bases not matched to a gene: 11. The CDR3 length is 17 residues. The germline gives CDR1 SGHNT, CDR2 YYREEE (reference sequence). The CDR3 coding sequence is TGTGCCAGCAGCTCCGGGTCGGTAGCGGGGATCCAAGAGACCCAGTACTTC. Its translation: CASSSGSVAGIQETQYF.

This clone was found once. The CDR3 bases are TGTGCCAGCAGCCCTCAGATTTCTGGAAACACCATATATTTT. This encodes CASSPQISGNTIYF. The chain employs TRBV11-2 and TRBJ1-3; unclear D gene. Germline lookup yields CDR1 SGHAT and CDR2 FQNNGV. Deletions cut 5 bases from V and 1 base from J, with 9 bases between. This CDR3 spans 14 amino acids.

The chain couples TRBV5-5 to TRBJ1-6; D may be TRBD1 (6 bases). V was trimmed by 4 bases and J by 0 bases, leaving 14 bases between them. There are 17 residues in the CDR3. Per the germline V gene, CDR1 is SGHKS and CDR2 is YYEKEE (reference sequence). CDR3 region: CASSRQVGVSYNSPLHF. CDR3 nucleotide sequence: TGTGCCAGCAGCCGACAGGTGGGGGTCTCCTATAATTCACCCCTCCACTTT.

The genes are TRBV15 and TRBJ1-4, with D unresolved. There are 15 residues in the CDR3. The V gene lost 5 bases and the J gene lost 7 bases, with 17 bases spanning the gap. Per the germline V gene, CDR1 is LNHNV and CDR2 is YYDKDF (reference sequence). DNA of the CDR3: TGTGCCACCAGCCCCCCGGGCCTGATGGGTGAAAAACTGTTTTTT. It specifies CATSPPGLMGEKLFF.

The genes are TRBV18 and TRBJ2-7, with a tentative D call TRBD2 (6 bases). The CDR3 totals 13 residues. Germline-derived CDR1 and CDR2 are KGHSH and LQKENI. Trimming left V 3 bases short and J 5 bases short, with 11 bases between. DNA for the CDR3: TGTGCCAGCTCACCGGGGAGGAACGACGAGCAGTACTTC. It specifies CASSPGRNDEQYF. Filled out from reference TRBV18 and TRBJ2-7, the complete variable domain reads NAGVMQNPRHLVRRRGQEARLRCSPMKGHSHVYWYRQLPEEGLKFMVYLQKENIIDESGMPKERFSAEFPKEGPSILRIQQVVRGDSAAYFCASSPGRNDEQYFGPGTRLTVT.

The chain has TRBV7-2 and TRBJ2-2, with D perhaps matching TRBD1 (5 bases). The CDR3 has 16 residues. Between the trimmed V and J ends, which lost 1 base and 0 bases, there was a span of 9 bases. Per the germline V gene, CDR1 is SGHTA and CDR2 is FQGNSA. CDR3 loop: CASSLVGAANTGELFF. The CDR3 DNA follows: TGTGCCAGCAGCTTAGTAGGGGCGGCGAACACCGGGGAGCTGTTTTTT.

The gene calls are TRBV4-2 and TRBJ1-6; D might be TRBD1 (6 bases). V lost 5 bases and J lost 4, with 21 bases in between. There are 18 residues in the CDR3. Germline-derived CDR1 and CDR2 are LGHNA and YNFKEQ. The CDR3 reads CASSIPGARDGYNSPLHF. The CDR3 DNA is TGTGCCAGCAGCATACCAGGGGCACGAGACGGTTATAATTCACCCCTCCACTTT.

The chain carries TRBV7-9 and TRBJ2-7; TRBD1 is a possible D gene (5 bases). This CDR3 is built from 14 residues. Trimming cost V 4 bases and J 3 bases, with 13 bases left between them. Germline V gene lookup returns CDR1 SEHNR and CDR2 FQNEAQ (reference sequence). The CDR3 DNA reads TGTGCCAGCAGCTCAGGGTTATCACGCTACGAGCAGTACTTC. Amino acid sequence: CASSSGLSRYEQYF.